This T cell receptor (beta chain) was profiled in a study of Graves' ophthalmopathy and Graves' hyperthyroidism. This clonotype was seen repeatedly, ten times or more. The antigen is unknown. Orbital computed tomography, together with clinical symptoms, serum thyroxine, TRAb and thyroid ultrasound, was used for diagnosis. Study-wide results and caveats: Progression of ophthalmopathy was predicted by the model with 70% to 71% sensitivity and less than 85% specificity. A model built from 13 signatures distinguished ophthalmopathy from stable hyperthyroidism with approximately 88% sensitivity and 70% to 84% specificity.

Per germline, CDR1 SNHLY and CDR2 FYNNEI. V was clipped by 4 bases and J by 11 bases, with 9 bases between them. CDR3 size: 12 residues. Amplification of TCR beta CDR3 regions used RNA transcripts. Second-round multiplex PCR followed a first-round RT-PCR using HTBI primers. TCRdb re-called the multiplex PCR reads through MiXCR, storing one row per CDR3 protein. The sample has roughly 600,000 distinct CDR3 sequences, about 40% seen once. The chain carries TRBV2 and TRBJ2-6; D is perhaps TRBD2 (5 bases). The clonotype originates from an adult man with Graves' hyperthyroidism. Sequences were obtained from peripheral blood or thyroid tissue (not recorded which). The CDR3 region has the DNA TGTGCCAGCAGTGCAACTAGGGACGTCCTGACTTTC. The encoded protein is CASSATRDVLTF. Drawing the rest from reference TRBV2 and TRBJ2-6, the complete variable domain is EPEVTQTPSHQVTQMGQEVILRCVPISNHLYFYWYRQILGQKVEFLVSFYNNEISEKSEIFDDQFSVERPDGSNFTLKIRSTKLEDSAMYFCASSATRDVLTFGAGSRLTVL.